This record concerns one T cell receptor (beta chain) sequence. In the original workflow: From reference gene primer amplification, estimates of nucleated cell counts were derived. Generated by immunoSEQ multiplex PCR, the TCRdb table keeps only in-frame clones and is missing some. From that table come the V and J calls and clone size; the DNA was used to work out D and trimming. The sample lists about 150,000 clones, around 88% occurring once. V was pared by 3 bases and J by 0 bases, with 9 bases of the junction left unmatched. Germline V gene lookup returns CDR1 SEHNR and CDR2 FQNEAQ (reference sequence). The CDR3 is 17 residues long. The sample comes from a study of blood T cell repertoires in COVID-19. Across the study: Samples of COVID-19 (acute and convalescent) were obtained from the United States, Italy and Spain. Sample material is recorded as cDNA or gDNA derived from T cells, B-cell-depleted T cells, or PBMCs.

The chain joins TRBV7-9 to TRBJ2-7, with 9 bases that match TRBD1. The sequenced sample consisted of peripheral blood. The source is a man in his 60s with active or convalescent COVID-19. The CDR3 coding sequence is TGTGCCAGCAGCTTGGGACAGGGCGGTCCGGGCTCCTACGAGCAGTACTTC. The encoded protein is CASSLGQGGPGSYEQYF.